The clone carrying this T cell receptor (beta chain) appeared many times. There are 14 residues in the CDR3. The germline gives CDR1 LGHDT, CDR2 YNNKEL (reference sequence). V was pared by 1 base and J by 5 bases, with 9 bases between. From the 5' RACE reads, TCRdb called clonotypes with MiXCR, one entry per CDR3 protein. The sample lists nearly 900,000 distinct CDR3 sequences; 9% to 15% were seen once. This sample is part of a study of identical twins. This sample was shared with a second study, whose subject was yellow fever vaccine responses in identical twins.

V usage is TRBV3-1 and J usage is TRBJ2-4; D gene uncertain. Specimen: PBMCs. This TCR was sampled from a woman younger than 30 in good health. The CDR3 nucleotides are TGTGCCAGCAGCCAAGTTGCCGGACAAAACATTCAGTACTTC. This translates into CASSQVAGQNIQYF.